The 11 T cell receptor beta chains given below trace back to one sample, sequenced in a study of shared clonotypes between healthy human individuals. TCRdb's table, derived via immunoSEQ multiplex PCR, lists solely in-frame clones and lacks some. The sample holds 450,000 to 500,000 clones; approximately 80% are singletons and the top ten take approximately 12%. Sample: PBMCs. Every receptor here comes from a middle-aged woman in good health. Some clones in this sample may be carry-over from other donors' samples.

The chain employs TRBV7-9 and TRBJ1-2, with D possibly being TRBD1 (6 bases). The V and J ends lost 4 bases and 6 bases respectively, with 12 bases between them. Looked up from germline, CDR1 is SEHNR and CDR2 is FQNEAQ (reference sequence). CDR3 length equals 13 residues. CDR3 sequence reads: CASSSTGIHGYTF. CDR3 nucleotides: TGTGCCAGCAGCTCCACAGGGATCCATGGCTACACCTTC.

The gene calls are TRBV19 and TRBJ2-1, with D uncertain. The V and J ends lost 3 bases and 8 bases respectively, with 14 bases between them. The germline V gene encodes CDR1 LNHDA and CDR2 SQIVND (reference sequence). There are 14 residues in the CDR3. CDR3 in amino acids: CASSIMYSSDEQFF. In nucleotides, the CDR3 is TGTGCCAGTAGTATCATGTACTCCTCGGATGAGCAGTTCTTC.

This rearrangement joins TRBV30 to TRBJ2-5; unclear D gene. The J call may be incorrect, as the DNA end agrees better with TRBJ2-7. CDR1 and CDR2 from the germline V gene are GTSNPN and SVGIG (reference sequence). The CDR3 runs to 14 residues. The CDR3 loop reads CAWSYSMSSYEQYF. DNA for the CDR3: TGTGCCTGGAGTTACAGTATGAGCTCCTACGAGCAGTACTTC.

This chain connects TRBV30 to TRBJ1-2; possible D gene TRBD1, 5 bases. Germline CDR1 GTSNPN, CDR2 SVGIG (reference sequence). The CDR3 spans 15 residues. The V gene lost 5 bases and the J gene lost 4 bases, with 20 bases spanning the gap. This CDR3 reads CAWSRGSRQLYGYTF. CDR3 DNA: TGTGCCTGGTCCCGGGGCAGCCGACAGCTCTATGGCTACACCTTC.

In its sample, this clone was seen once. The V gene is TRBV23-1, the J gene TRBJ2-7; D tentatively fits TRBD1 or TRBD2 (6 bases each). TRBV23-1 is recorded as an ORF, its role being uncertain. This CDR3 is 16 amino acids long. V was trimmed by 4 bases and J by 0 bases, leaving 16 bases between them. This chain's CDR3 is CASSRGAYGDSYEQYF. CDR3 nucleotide sequence: TGCGCCAGCAGTCGGGGGGCGTATGGGGACTCCTACGAGCAGTACTTC.

The rearrangement links TRBV7-8 to TRBJ1-6; no definite D call. Trimming took 5 bases from V and 5 from J, leaving 10 bases between them. The germline gives CDR1 SGHVS, CDR2 FQNEAQ. The CDR3 totals 14 residues. The CDR3 DNA reads as TGTGCCAGCAGCCCCCGACGGAATAATTCACCCCTCCACTTT. Protein sequence: CASSPRRNNSPLHF.

V is TRBV28 and J is TRBJ1-2; 7 nucleotides agree with TRBD1. The CDR3 sequence is 14 residues long. The germline V gene encodes CDR1 MDHEN and CDR2 SYDVKM. With V trimmed by 4 bases and J by 4 bases, 6 bases remained unmatched. Here the CDR3 reads CASSSLGQLYGYTF. CDR3 DNA: TGTGCCAGCAGTTCATTGGGACAGCTCTATGGCTACACCTTC.

The V gene is TRBV27, the J gene TRBJ2-7; TRBD1 matches at 9 bases. Trimming removed 5 bases from V and 2 bases from J; junction bases left unmatched: 7. Germline V gene sequence: CDR1 MNHEY, CDR2 SMNVEV (reference sequence). The CDR3 totals 15 residues. In nucleotides, the CDR3 is TGTGCCAGCAGTATGTCGACAGGGGGGGCCTACGAGCAGTACTTC. Protein product: CASSMSTGGAYEQYF.

This clone was detected only once. The chain combines TRBV6-6 with TRBJ2-7; 8 bases fit TRBD1. Germline V gene sequence: CDR1 MNHNY, CDR2 SVGAGI (reference sequence). The CDR3 consists of 15 residues. V lost 6 bases, J lost 4 bases, and 11 bases stayed unmatched. The CDR3 DNA reads as TGTGCCAGCAGCCCCGCTGGCAGGGGGCCTTACGAGCAGTACTTC. Translated, it gives CASSPAGRGPYEQYF.

As regards this clone: The junction departs from germline at one end; a sequencing error may be responsible. V and J are TRBV5-1 and TRBJ2-5, with a weak D call TRBD2 (6 bases). The CDR3 spans 13 residues. Per the germline V gene, CDR1 is SGHRS and CDR2 is YFSETQ. CDR3 in DNA: TGCGCCAGCAGTCGAACCGAACGGGAGACCCTGTACTTC. Translation gives CASSRTERETLYF.

The gene calls are TRBV7-3 and TRBJ2-5; 12 bases align to TRBD1. The CDR3 extends over 16 amino acids. The germline V gene encodes CDR1 SGHTA and CDR2 FQGTGA. V dropped 2 bases and J dropped 5; count of bases not matched to a gene: 6. The CDR3 loop is CASSLGSGTGGETQYF. As DNA, the CDR3 is TGTGCCAGCAGCTTAGGCTCCGGGACAGGGGGCGAGACCCAGTACTTC.